This note documents a single TCR beta chain sequence. Antigen: not known. The source of the sample is a study of a mutant IDH1 vaccine in newly diagnosed glioma. Background on the study: Averaging roughly 40 years of age, treated patients were roughly 60% male and 37.5% female. Study conclusions and caveats: Vaccine-induced immune responses occurred in roughly 95% of patients.

The J segment lost 8 bases and the V segment lost 3 bases, leaving 7 bases of the junction unmatched. The V gene's germline CDR1 is SNHLY and CDR2 FYNNEI. CDR3 length: 16 residues. Time point indicated: baseline, week 1 (first vaccination visit). As for treatment: pre-vaccination baseline after standard-of-care therapy. Donors had new WHO grade 3 or 4 IDH1-mutant, ATRX-lost astrocytomas. Sequencing used immunoSEQ multiplex PCR; TCRdb keeps in-frame clones, though not all of them. The sample holds tens of thousands of clones, approximately 90% seen once. The chain recombines TRBV2 with TRBJ2-4; the match to TRBD2 covers 13 bases. The receptor's source is a man aged 40-50 years with glioma. The source was PBMCs, collected from a glioma patient treated with radiotherapy, temozolomide or both. The CDR3, as DNA: TGTGCCAGCAGTGACCTAGGACTAGCGGGAGAGGACATTCAGTACTTC. This translates into CASSDLGLAGEDIQYF.